This TCR beta chain was identified during a study of CD8 T cells in Susac syndrome. Study summary: Blood was drawn from Susac syndrome patients while they were therapy-naive, on corticosteroids, or on intravenous immunoglobulin alone.

The germline gives CDR1 ENHRY, CDR2 SYGVKD. Trimming pared 6 bases from V and 5 bases from J, leaving 13 bases between. This CDR3 region has 13 residues. RNA in amounts of about 0.5 to 1 ug was reverse transcribed with random hexamers. MiXCR, applied by TCRdb to the immunoSEQ multiplex PCR reads, yields one record per CDR3 protein. The data contain about 240,000 distinct CDR3 sequences, about 95% of them singletons. General study results and limits: Repertoires of Susac syndrome CD4+ T cells lacked clonal expansion.

On this clonotype itself: Its antigen remains unidentified.

This receptor was obtained from a human donor with Susac syndrome. The sample consisted of CD4+ T cells from PBMCs. The V call is TRBV10-3, the J call TRBJ1-1; D uncertain. This CDR3 reads CAIRPAGETEAFF. The CDR3 DNA reads TGTGCCATCAGACCCGCGGGTGAAACTGAAGCTTTCTTT.